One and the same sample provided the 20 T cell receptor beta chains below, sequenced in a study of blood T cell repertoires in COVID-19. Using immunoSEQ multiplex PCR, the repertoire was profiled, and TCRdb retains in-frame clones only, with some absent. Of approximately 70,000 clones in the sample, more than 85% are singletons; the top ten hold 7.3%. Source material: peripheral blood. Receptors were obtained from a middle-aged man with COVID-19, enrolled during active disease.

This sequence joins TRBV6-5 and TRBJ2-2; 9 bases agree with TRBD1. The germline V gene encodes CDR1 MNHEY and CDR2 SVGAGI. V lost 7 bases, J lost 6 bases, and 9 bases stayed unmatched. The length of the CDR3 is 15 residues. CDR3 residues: CASTEQGAPPGELFF. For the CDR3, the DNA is TGTGCCAGCACCGAACAGGGGGCGCCCCCCGGGGAGCTGTTTTTT.

For the CDR3, the DNA is TGTGCCAGCAGTGAAGGGCTTAACACTGAAGCTTTCTTT. Translating gives CASSEGLNTEAFF. The chain joins TRBV2 to TRBJ1-1; D ambiguous. V was pared by 1 base and J by 2 bases, with 5 bases between. Germline V gene lookup returns CDR1 SNHLY and CDR2 FYNNEI. The CDR3 length is 13 residues.

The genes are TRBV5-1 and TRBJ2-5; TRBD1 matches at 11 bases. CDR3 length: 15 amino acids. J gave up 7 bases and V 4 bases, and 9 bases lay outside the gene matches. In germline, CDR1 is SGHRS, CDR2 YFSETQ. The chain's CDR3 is CASSKRGQGAVTQYF. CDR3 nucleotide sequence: TGCGCCAGCAGCAAAAGAGGACAGGGGGCGGTGACCCAGTACTTC.

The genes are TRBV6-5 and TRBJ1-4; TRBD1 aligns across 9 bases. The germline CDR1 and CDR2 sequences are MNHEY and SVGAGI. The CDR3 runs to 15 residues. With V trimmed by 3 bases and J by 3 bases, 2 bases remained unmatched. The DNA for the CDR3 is TGTGCCAGCAGTTATGACAGGGGGTCTAATGAAAAACTGTTTTTT. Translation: CASSYDRGSNEKLFF.

CDR3 DNA: TGTGCCAGCAGTTCAACAGGGCAGGGGGCAGATACGCAGTATTTT. This encodes CASSSTGQGADTQYF. The chain links TRBV6-5 to TRBJ2-3; TRBD1 matches at 7 bases. Losses at the gene ends were 4 bases for V and 4 bases for J; bases not matched to a gene: 8. CDR1 is MNHEY, CDR2 SVGAGI, per germline. The CDR3 is 15 amino acids.

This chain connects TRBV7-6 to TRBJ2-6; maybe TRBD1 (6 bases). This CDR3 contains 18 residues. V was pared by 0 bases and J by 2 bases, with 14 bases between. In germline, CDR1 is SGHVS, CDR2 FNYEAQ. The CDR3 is CASSLARQAPPGANVLTF. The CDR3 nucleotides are TGTGCCAGCAGCTTAGCGAGACAGGCTCCCCCTGGGGCCAACGTCCTGACTTTC.

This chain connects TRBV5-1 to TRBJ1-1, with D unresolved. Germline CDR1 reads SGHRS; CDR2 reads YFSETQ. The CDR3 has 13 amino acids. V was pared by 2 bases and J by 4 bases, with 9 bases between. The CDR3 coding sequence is TGCGCCAGCAGCTTCGGGGTGGGCACTGAAGCTTTCTTT. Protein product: CASSFGVGTEAFF.

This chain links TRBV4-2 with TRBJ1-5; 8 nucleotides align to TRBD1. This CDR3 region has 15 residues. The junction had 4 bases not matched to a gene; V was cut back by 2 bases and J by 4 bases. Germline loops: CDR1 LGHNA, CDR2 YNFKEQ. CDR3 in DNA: TGTGCCAGCAGCCAATGGACAGGGAAGAATCAGCCCCAGCATTTT. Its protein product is CASSQWTGKNQPQHF.

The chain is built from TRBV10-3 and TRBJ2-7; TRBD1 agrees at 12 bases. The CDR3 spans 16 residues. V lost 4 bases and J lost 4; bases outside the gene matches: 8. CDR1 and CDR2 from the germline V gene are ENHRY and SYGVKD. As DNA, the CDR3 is TGTGCCATCAGTGCGTCCGGGACAGGGGGCGGGTACGAGCAGTACTTC. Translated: CAISASGTGGGYEQYF.

The CDR3 sequence is CASSQGFQGLGPGYTF. In DNA, the CDR3 is TGTGCCAGCAGCCAAGGTTTCCAGGGGTTGGGCCCTGGCTACACCTTC. The gene calls are TRBV3-1 (or the pseudogene TRBV3-2) and TRBJ1-2; perhaps TRBD1 as D (6 bases). The CDR3 totals 16 residues. Trimming cost V 1 base and J 7 bases, with 19 bases left between them. Germline assignment: CDR1 LGHDT and CDR2 YNNKEL (reference sequence).

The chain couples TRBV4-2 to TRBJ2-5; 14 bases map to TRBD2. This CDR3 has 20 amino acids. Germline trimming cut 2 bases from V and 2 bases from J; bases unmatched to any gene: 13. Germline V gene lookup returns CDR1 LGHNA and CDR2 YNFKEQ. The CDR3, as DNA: TGTGCCAGCAGCCAAAACGCACTCGGACTAGCGGGGGGACCGCAAGAGACCCAGTACTTC. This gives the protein CASSQNALGLAGGPQETQYF.

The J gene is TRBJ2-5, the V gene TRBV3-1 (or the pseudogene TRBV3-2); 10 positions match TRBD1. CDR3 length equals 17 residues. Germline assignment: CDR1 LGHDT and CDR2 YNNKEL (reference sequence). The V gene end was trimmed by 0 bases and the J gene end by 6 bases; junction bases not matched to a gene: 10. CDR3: CASSQDPVDRGLKTQYF. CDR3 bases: TGTGCCAGCAGCCAAGATCCCGTAGACAGGGGGCTAAAGACCCAGTACTTC.

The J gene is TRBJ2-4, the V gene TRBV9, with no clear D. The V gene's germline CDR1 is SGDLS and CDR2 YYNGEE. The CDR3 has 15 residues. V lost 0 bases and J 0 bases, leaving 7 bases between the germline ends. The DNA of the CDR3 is TGTGCCAGCAGCGTAGATACGGGAGCCAAAAACATTCAGTACTTC. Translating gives CASSVDTGAKNIQYF. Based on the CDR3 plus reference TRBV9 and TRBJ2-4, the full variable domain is DSGVTQTPKHLITATGQRVTLRCSPRSGDLSVYWYQQSLDQGLQFLIQYYNGEERAKGNILERFSAQQFPDLHSELNLSSLELGDSALYFCASSVDTGAKNIQYFGAGTRLSVL.

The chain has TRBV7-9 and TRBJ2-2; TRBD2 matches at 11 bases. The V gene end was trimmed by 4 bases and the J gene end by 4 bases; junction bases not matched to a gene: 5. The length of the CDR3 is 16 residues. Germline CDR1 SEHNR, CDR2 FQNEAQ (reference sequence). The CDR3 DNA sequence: TGTGCCAGCAGCTCACTAGCGGGGGCCGTCACCGGGGAGCTGTTTTTT. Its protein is CASSSLAGAVTGELFF. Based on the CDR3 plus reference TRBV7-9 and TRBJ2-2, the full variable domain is DTGVSQNPRHKITKRGQNVTFRCDPISEHNRLYWYRQTLGQGPEFLTYFQNEAQLEKSRLLSDRFSAERPKGSFSTLEIQRTEQGDSAMYLCASSSLAGAVTGELFFGEGSRLTVL.

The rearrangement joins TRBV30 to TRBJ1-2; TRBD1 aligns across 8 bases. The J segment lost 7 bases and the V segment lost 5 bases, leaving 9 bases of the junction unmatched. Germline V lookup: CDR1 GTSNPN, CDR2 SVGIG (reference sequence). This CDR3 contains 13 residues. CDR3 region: CAWSSDRAAGYTF. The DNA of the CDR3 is TGTGCCTGGTCCTCGGACAGGGCGGCTGGCTACACCTTC.

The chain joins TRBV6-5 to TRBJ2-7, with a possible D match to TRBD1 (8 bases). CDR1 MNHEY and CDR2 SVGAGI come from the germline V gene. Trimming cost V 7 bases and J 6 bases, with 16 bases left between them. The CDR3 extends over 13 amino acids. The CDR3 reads CASTTDREGEQYF. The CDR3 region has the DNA TGTGCCAGCACTACGGACAGGGAGGGCGAGCAGTACTTC.

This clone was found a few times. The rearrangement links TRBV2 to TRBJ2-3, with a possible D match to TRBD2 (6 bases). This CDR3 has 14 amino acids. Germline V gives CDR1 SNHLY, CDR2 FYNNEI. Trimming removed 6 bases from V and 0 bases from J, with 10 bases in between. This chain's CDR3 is CASRWDLSTDTQYF. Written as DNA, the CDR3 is TGTGCCAGCAGATGGGACTTGAGCACAGATACGCAGTATTTT.

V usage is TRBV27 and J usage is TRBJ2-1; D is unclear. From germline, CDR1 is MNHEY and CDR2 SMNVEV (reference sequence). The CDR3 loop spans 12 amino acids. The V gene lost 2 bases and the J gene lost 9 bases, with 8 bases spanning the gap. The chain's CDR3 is CASSLVGGEQFF. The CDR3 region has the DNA TGTGCCAGCAGTTTAGTCGGTGGTGAGCAGTTCTTC.

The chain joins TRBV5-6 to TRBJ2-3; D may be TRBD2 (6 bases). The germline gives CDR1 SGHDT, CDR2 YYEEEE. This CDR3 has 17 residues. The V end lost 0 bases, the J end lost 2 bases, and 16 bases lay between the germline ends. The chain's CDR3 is CASSLVRSGESTDTQYF. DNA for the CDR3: TGTGCCAGCAGCTTGGTTAGGTCGGGGGAGTCCACAGATACGCAGTATTTT.

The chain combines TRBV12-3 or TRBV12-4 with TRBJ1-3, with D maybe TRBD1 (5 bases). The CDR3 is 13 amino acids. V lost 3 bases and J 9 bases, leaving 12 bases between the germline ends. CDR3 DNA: TGTGCCAGCAGTTTTCAGGGAAGTGGCACCATATATTTT. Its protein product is CASSFQGSGTIYF.